This T cell receptor beta chain was sequenced for a study of vaccination effects on CD4 cells after COVID-19. Study summary: Each participant received a vaccine that was either BNT162b2 or mRNA-1273, given as two doses. Convalescent patient samples, from a couple of individuals, date to 16 days and one week before vaccination.

Here immunoSEQ multiplex PCR was the method, and the copy in TCRdb shows in-frame clones only, minus some. The table lists 20,000 to 30,000 clones, 75% to 80% of them singletons. Concerning this clone: As yet, its antigen is unknown.

The CDR3 extends over 14 amino acids. The germline gives CDR1 LNHDA, CDR2 SQIVND (reference sequence). V shed 0 bases and J shed 3 bases, with 8 bases lying between them. Viral peptide pools were used in the ViraFEST assay to expand antigen-specific CD4+ T cells, and sequencing came afterward. After roughly 11 days in culture, the CD4+ T cells were isolated. By PCR, the person was confirmed to have had SARS-CoV-2 infection between March and December 2020. Study results and caveats: Clones arising from infection and from vaccination showed marked clonal contraction late after vaccination.

This receptor was obtained from a human donor who had a prior SARS-CoV-2 infection. The gene calls are TRBV19 and TRBJ1-2; D gene unclear. The sample was CD4+ T cells from PBMCs cultured with HCoV-NL63 spike peptides, taken before COVID-19 vaccination. CDR3 protein: CASSIDQEYYGYTF. CDR3 sequence (DNA): TGTGCCAGTAGTATAGATCAGGAATACTATGGCTACACCTTC.